The clone carrying this TCR beta chain was counted between two and nine times. As yet, its antigen is unknown. J gave up 5 bases and V 5 bases, and 7 bases lay outside the gene matches. The germline V gene has CDR1 SEHNR and CDR2 FQNEAQ (reference sequence). The CDR3 is 15 amino acids. Amplified regions were TCR beta CDR3 sequences from RNA transcripts. Researchers ran a first-round RT-PCR on the TCR CDR3 using the HTBI primer set. TCRdb fed the multiplex PCR reads into MiXCR, producing one record per CDR3 protein. The sample lists 300,000 to 500,000 distinct CDR3 sequences; about an eighth were seen once. The data belong to a study of T cells in Graves' hyperthyroidism and ophthalmopathy. Whole-study findings and limits: From stable hyperthyroidism, ophthalmopathy was separated by a 13 V-J model.

The chain joins TRBV7-9 to TRBJ2-1, with 9 positions matching TRBD1. This sequence was found in a man in his fifties with Graves' ophthalmopathy. What was sequenced was blood. The CDR3 sequence: CASSPQWTGDNEQFF. CDR3 DNA sequence: TGTGCCAGCAGCCCCCAATGGACAGGGGACAATGAGCAGTTCTTC.